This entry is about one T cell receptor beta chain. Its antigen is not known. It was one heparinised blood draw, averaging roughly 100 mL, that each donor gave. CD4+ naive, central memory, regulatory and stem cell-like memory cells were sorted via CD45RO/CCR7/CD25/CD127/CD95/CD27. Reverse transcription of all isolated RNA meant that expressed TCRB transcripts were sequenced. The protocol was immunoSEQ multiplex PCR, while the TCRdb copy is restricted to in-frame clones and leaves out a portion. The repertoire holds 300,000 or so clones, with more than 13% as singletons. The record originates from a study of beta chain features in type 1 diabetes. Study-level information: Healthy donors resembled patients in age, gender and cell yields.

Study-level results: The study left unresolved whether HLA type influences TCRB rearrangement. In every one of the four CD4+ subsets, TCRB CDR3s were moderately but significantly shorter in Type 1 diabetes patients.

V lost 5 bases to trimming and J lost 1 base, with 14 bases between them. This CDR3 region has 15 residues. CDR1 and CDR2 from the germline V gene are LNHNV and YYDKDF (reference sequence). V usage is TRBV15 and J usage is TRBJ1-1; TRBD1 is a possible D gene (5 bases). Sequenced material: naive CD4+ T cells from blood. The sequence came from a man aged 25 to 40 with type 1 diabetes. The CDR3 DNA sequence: TGTGCCACCAGCCAACAGACAGTGTCGAACACTGAAGCTTTCTTT. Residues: CATSQQTVSNTEAFF.